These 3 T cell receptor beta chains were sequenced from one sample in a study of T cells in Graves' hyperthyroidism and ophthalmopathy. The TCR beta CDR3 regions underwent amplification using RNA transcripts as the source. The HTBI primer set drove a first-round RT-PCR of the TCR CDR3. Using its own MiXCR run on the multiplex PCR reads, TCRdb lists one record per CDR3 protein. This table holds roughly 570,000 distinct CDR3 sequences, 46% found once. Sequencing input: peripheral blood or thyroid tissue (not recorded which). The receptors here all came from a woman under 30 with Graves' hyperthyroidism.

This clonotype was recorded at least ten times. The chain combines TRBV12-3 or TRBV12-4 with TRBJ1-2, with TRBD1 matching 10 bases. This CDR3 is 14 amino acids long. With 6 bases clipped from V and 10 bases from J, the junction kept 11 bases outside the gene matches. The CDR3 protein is CASSESPGTGAYTF. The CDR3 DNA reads TGTGCCAGCAGCGAGAGTCCCGGGACAGGGGCCTACACCTTC.

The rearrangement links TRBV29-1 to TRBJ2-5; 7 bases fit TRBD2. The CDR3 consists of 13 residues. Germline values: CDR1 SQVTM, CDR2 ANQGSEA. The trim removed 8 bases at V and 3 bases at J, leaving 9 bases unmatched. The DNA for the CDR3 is TGCAGCATTTCCGGGACTACAGAAGAGACCCAGTACTTC. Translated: CSISGTTEETQYF.

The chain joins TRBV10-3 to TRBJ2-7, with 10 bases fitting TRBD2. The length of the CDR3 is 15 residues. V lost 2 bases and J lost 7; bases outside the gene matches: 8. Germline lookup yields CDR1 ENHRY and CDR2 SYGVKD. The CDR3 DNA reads TGTGCCATCAGTGAGGGGACTAGCGCAGGGGAGGAGCAGTACTTC. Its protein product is CAISEGTSAGEEQYF.